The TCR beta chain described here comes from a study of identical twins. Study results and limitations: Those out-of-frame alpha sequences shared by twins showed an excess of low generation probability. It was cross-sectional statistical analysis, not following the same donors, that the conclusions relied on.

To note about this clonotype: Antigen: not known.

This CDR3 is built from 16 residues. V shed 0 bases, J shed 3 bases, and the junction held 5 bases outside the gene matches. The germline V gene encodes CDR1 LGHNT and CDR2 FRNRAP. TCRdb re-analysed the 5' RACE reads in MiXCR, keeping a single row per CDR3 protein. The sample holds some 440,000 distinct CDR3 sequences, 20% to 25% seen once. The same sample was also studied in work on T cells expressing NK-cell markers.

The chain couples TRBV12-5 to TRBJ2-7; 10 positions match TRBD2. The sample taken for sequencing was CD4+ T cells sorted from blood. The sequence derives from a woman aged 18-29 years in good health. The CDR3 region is CASGLVLAGGRYEQYF. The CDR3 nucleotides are TGTGCTAGTGGTTTGGTATTAGCGGGGGGCCGCTACGAGCAGTACTTC.